The source of this TCR beta chain is a study of blood T cells in healthy people across ages. Each sample gave at least 7 million isolated PBMCs. This clonotype was counted only a few times. The V gene end was trimmed by 4 bases and the J gene end by 3 bases; junction bases not matched to a gene: 22. This CDR3 region has 20 residues. Germline-derived CDR1 and CDR2 are SGHKS and YYEKEE (reference sequence). For the second PCR, which ran for 7 to 11 cycles, a sample-barcoded 5' primer and a J-beta primer mix were used. Every cDNA molecule carried a tag from a template-switch adaptor bearing 12 random nucleotides. Every individual sample yielded 2.5 million or more paired-end reads (each containing CDR3). TCRdb fed the 5' RACE reads into MiXCR, producing one record per CDR3 protein. The table records some 1.4 million distinct CDR3 sequences, roughly 45% of them present only once.

The chain recombines TRBV5-5 with TRBJ1-2; 9 positions agree with TRBD1. Sequencing used blood. The sequence derives from a young woman in good health. This chain's CDR3 is CASSPTGGNSPGGSYYGYTF. CDR3 coding DNA: TGTGCCAGCAGCCCAACAGGGGGCAACTCCCCAGGAGGAAGCTACTATGGCTACACCTTC.